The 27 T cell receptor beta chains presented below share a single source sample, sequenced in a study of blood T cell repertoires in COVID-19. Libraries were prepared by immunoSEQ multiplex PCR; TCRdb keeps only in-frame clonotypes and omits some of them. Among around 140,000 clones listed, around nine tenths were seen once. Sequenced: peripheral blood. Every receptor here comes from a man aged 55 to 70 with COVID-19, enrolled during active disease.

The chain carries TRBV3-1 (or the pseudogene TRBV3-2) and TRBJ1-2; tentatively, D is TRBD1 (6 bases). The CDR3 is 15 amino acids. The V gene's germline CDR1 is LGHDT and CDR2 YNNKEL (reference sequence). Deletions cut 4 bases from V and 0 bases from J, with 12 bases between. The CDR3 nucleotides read TGTGCCAGCAGCCCCTCGGACAGACCTAACTATGGCTACACCTTC. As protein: CASSPSDRPNYGYTF.

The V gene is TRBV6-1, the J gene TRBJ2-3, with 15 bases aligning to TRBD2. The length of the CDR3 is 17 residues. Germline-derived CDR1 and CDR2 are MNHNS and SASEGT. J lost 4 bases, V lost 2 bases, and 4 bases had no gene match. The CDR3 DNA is TGTGCCAGCAGTGAACGGCGGACTAGCGGGGGGGCAGATACGCAGTATTTT. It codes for CASSERRTSGGADTQYF.

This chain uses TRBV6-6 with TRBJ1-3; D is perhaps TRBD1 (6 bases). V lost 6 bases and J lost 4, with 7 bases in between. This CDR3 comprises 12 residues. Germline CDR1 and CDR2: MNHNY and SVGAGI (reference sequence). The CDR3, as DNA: TGTGCCAGCAGCGGACAGGGAAACACCATATATTTT. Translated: CASSGQGNTIYF.

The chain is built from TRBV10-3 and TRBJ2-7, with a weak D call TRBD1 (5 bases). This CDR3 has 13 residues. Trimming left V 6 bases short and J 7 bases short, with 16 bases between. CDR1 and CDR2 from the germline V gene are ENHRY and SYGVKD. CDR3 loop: CAIRPGRESEQYF. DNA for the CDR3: TGTGCCATCAGACCAGGCAGGGAAAGTGAGCAGTACTTC.

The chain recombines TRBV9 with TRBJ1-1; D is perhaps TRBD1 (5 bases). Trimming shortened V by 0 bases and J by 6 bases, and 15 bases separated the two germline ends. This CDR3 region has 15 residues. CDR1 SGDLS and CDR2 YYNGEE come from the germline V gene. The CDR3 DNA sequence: TGTGCCAGCAGCGTAGGAGGGTCGGGGGGATCTGAAGCTTTCTTT. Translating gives CASSVGGSGGSEAFF.

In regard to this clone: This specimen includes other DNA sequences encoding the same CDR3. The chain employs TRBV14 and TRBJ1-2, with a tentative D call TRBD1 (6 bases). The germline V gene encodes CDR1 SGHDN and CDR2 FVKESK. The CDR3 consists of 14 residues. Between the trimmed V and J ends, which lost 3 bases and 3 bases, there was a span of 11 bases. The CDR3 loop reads CASSQGAEDYGYTF. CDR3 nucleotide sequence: TGTGCCAGCAGCCAGGGGGCCGAGGACTATGGCTACACCTTC. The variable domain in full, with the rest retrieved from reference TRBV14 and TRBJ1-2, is EAGVTQFPSHSVIEKGQTVTLRCDPISGHDNLYWYRRVMGKEIKFLLHFVKESKQDESGMPNNRFLAERTGGTYSTLKVQPAELEDSGVYFCASSQGAEDYGYTFGSGTRLTVV.

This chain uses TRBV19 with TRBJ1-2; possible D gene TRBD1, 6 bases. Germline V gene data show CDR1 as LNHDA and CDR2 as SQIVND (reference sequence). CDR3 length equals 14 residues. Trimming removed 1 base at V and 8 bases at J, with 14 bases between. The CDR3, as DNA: TGTGCCAGTAGTATAGGCGCAGGGGTGGGCGGCTACACCTTC. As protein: CASSIGAGVGGYTF.

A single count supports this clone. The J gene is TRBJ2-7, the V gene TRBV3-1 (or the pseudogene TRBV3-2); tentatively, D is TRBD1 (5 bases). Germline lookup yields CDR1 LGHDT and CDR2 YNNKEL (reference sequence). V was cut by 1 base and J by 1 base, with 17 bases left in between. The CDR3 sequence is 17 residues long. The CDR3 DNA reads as TGTGCCAGCAGCCAAGCAGGGCCTCTCCTCGATTCCTACGAGCAGTACTTC. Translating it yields CASSQAGPLLDSYEQYF.

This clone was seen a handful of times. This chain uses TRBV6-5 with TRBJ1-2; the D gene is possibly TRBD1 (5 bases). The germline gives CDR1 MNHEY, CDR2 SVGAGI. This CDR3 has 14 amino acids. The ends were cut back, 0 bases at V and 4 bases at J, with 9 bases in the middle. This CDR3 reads CASSYSRGSYGYTF. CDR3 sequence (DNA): TGTGCCAGCAGTTACTCTCGGGGGTCCTATGGCTACACCTTC.

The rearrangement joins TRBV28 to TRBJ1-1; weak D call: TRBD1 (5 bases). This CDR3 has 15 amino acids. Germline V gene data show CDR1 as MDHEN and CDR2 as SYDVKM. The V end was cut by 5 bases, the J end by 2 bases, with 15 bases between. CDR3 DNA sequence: TGTGCCAGCAGTGCCCTCGGGGGGTCTAACACTGAAGCTTTCTTT. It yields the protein CASSALGGSNTEAFF. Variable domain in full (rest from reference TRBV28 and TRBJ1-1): DVKVTQSSRYLVKRTGEKVFLECVQDMDHENMFWYRQDPGLGLRLIYFSYDVKMKEKGDIPEGYSVSREKKERFSLILESASTNQTSMYLCASSALGGSNTEAFFGQGTRLTVV.

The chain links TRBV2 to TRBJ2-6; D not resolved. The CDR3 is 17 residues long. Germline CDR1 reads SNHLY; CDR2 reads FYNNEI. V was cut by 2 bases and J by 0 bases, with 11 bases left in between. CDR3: CASSERATYSGANVLTF. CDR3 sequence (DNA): TGTGCCAGCAGTGAAAGAGCTACTTACTCTGGGGCCAACGTCCTGACTTTC.

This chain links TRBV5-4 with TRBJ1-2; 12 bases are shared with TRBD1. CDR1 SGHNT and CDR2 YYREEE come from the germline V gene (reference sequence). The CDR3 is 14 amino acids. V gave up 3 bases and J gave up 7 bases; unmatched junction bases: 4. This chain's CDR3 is CASSSGQGAFGYTF. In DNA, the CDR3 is TGTGCCAGCAGCTCGGGACAGGGGGCTTTTGGCTACACCTTC.

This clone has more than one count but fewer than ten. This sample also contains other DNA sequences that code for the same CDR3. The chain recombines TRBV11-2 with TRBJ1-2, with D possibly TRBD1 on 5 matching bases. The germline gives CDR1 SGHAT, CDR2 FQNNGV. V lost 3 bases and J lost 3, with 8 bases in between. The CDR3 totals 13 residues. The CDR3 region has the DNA TGTGCCAGCAGCTTGGGAGGGGACTATGGCTACACCTTC. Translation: CASSLGGDYGYTF. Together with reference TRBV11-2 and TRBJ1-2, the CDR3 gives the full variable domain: EAGVAQSPRYKIIEKRQSVAFWCNPISGHATLYWYQQILGQGPKLLIQFQNNGVVDDSQLPKDRFSAERLKGVDSTLKIQPAKLEDSAVYLCASSLGGDYGYTFGSGTRLTVV.

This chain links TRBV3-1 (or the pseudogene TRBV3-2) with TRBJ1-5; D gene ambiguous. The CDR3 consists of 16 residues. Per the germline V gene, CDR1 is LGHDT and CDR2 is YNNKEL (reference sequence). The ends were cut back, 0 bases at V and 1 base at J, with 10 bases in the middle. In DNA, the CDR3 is TGTGCCAGCAGCCAAGATCTACCCGGGAGCAATCAGCCCCAGCATTTT. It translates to CASSQDLPGSNQPQHF.

The CDR3 sequence: CASRGTGVISGELFF. CDR3 bases: TGTGCCAGCAGGGGGACAGGGGTTATCTCCGGGGAGCTGTTTTTT. The V and J genes are TRBV2 and TRBJ2-2; TRBD1 agrees at 10 bases. Germline V gene sequence: CDR1 SNHLY, CDR2 FYNNEI. The junction had 7 bases not matched to a gene; V was cut back by 6 bases and J by 6 bases. CDR3 size: 15 residues.

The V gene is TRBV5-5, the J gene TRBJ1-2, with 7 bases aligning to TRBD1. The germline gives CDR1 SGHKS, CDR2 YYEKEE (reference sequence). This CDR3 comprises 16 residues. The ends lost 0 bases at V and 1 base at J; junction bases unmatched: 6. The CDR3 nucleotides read TGTGCCAGCAGCTTGGCCGCGACAGGGATTAACTATGGCTACACCTTC. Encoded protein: CASSLAATGINYGYTF.

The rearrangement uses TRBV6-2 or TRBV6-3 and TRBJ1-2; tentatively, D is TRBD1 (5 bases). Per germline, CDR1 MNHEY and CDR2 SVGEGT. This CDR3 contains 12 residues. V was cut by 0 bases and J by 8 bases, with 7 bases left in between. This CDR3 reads CASSYSGRGYTF. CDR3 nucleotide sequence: TGTGCCAGCAGTTACTCGGGGCGCGGCTACACCTTC.

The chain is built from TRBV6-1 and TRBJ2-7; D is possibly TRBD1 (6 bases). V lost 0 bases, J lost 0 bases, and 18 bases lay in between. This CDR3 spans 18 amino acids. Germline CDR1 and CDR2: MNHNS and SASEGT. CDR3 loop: CASSEALHNIGGSYEQYF. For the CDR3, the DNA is TGTGCCAGCAGTGAAGCGCTTCATAATATAGGGGGCTCCTACGAGCAGTACTTC.

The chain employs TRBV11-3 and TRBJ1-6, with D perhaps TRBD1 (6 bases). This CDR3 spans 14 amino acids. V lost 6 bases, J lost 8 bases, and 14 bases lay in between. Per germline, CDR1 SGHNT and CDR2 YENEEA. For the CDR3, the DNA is TGTGCCAGCAGTCGAACAGGGACGCATTCACCCCTCCACTTT. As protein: CASSRTGTHSPLHF.

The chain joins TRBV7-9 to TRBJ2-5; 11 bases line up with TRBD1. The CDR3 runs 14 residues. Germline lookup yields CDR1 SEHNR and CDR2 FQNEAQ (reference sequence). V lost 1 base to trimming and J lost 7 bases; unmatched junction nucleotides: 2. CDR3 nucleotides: TGTGCCAGCAGCTTAGGGGACAGGGGGAGGACCCAGTACTTC. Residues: CASSLGDRGRTQYF.

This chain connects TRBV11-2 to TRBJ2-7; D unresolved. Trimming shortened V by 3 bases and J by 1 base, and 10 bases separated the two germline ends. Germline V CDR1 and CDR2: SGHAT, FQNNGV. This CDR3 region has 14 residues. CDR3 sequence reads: CASSFSANSYEQYF. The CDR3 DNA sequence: TGTGCCAGCAGCTTCAGCGCAAATTCCTACGAGCAGTACTTC.

CDR3 nucleotides: TGCGCCAGCAGCTTGGTATTTAGAGGACACAATGGCTACACCTTC. Its translation is CASSLVFRGHNGYTF. The rearrangement uses TRBV5-1 and TRBJ1-2; D may be TRBD1 (5 bases). Trimming took off 0 bases at V and 6 bases at J, with 15 bases between the two ends. CDR3 length: 15 residues. Looked up from germline, CDR1 is SGHRS and CDR2 is YFSETQ. The whole variable domain, filled in from reference TRBV5-1 and TRBJ1-2, reads KAGVTQTPRYLIKTRGQQVTLSCSPISGHRSVSWYQQTPGQGLQFLFEYFSETQRNKGNFPGRFSGRQFSNSRSEMNVSTLELGDSALYLCASSLVFRGHNGYTFGSGTRLTVV.

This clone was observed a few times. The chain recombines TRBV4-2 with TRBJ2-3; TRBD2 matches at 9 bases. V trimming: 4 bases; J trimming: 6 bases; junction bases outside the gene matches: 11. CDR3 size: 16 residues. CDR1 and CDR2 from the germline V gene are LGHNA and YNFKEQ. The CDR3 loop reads CASSLGSLAGVDTQYF. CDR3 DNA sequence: TGTGCCAGCAGCCTCGGGTCTTTAGCGGGGGTTGATACGCAGTATTTT.

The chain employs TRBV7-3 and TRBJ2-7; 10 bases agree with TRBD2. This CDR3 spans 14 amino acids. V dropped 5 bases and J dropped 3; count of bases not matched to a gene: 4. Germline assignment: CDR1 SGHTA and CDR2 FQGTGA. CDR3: CASSLLAGSYEQYF. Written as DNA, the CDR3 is TGTGCCAGCAGCCTACTAGCGGGGAGCTACGAGCAGTACTTC. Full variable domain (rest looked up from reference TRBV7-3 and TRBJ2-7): GAGVSQTPSNKVTEKGKYVELRCDPISGHTALYWYRQSLGQGPEFLIYFQGTGAADDSGLPNDRFFAVRPEGSVSTLKIQRTERGDSAVYLCASSLLAGSYEQYFGPGTRLTVT.

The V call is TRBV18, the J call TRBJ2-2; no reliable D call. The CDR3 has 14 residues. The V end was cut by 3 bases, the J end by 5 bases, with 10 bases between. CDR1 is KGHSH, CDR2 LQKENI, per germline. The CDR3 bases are TGTGCCAGCTCACCCCGGATCGGGACCGGGGAGCTGTTTTTT. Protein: CASSPRIGTGELFF. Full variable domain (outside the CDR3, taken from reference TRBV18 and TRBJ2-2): NAGVMQNPRHLVRRRGQEARLRCSPMKGHSHVYWYRQLPEEGLKFMVYLQKENIIDESGMPKERFSAEFPKEGPSILRIQQVVRGDSAAYFCASSPRIGTGELFFGEGSRLTVL.

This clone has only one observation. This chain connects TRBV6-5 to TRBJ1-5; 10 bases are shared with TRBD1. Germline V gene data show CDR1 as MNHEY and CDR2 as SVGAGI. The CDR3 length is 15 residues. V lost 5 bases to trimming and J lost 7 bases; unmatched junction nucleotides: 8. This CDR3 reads CASSTPGQGNQPQHF. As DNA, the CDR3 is TGTGCCAGCAGTACTCCGGGACAGGGGAACCAGCCCCAGCATTTT.

The CDR3 spells CASSPAAQGLGEAFF. Written as DNA, the CDR3 is TGTGCCAGCTCACCGGCTGCACAGGGCCTCGGTGAAGCTTTCTTT. The chain is built from TRBV18 and TRBJ1-1; weak D call: TRBD1 (6 bases). This CDR3 contains 15 residues. Germline lookup yields CDR1 KGHSH and CDR2 LQKENI. V lost 3 bases and J 7 bases, leaving 18 bases between the germline ends.